This TCR beta chain was captured in a study of shared clonotypes between healthy human individuals. Every donor was a Caucasian adult from Nashville, Tennessee. When samples were unsorted, roughly 100 million PBMCs were used for genomic DNA. Regarding this clone: One base separates it from a far larger clone, so it is likely a read error.

Assay execution proceeded at the deep level. DNA from unsorted PBMC was sequenced on ten immunoSEQ deep assay plates. TCRdb keeps only in-frame clones here, not all; method: immunoSEQ multiplex PCR. The sample includes about 460,000 clones, roughly three quarters of them seen just once. Input material: PBMCs. This clonotype was obtained from a woman aged 40-49 years in good health. Some clones in this sample may be carry-over from other donors' samples.

CDR3 sequence reads: CARSSGLAGEYEQYF. The DNA for the CDR3 is TGTGCCAGAAGCTCGGGACTAGCGGGAGAGTACGAGCAGTACTTC. The chain employs TRBV28 and TRBJ2-7; 14 bases map to TRBD2. With V trimmed by 9 bases and J by 4 bases, 8 bases remained unmatched. Per the germline V gene, CDR1 is MDHEN and CDR2 is SYDVKM. The length of the CDR3 is 15 residues.